The clone carrying this T cell receptor beta chain has ten or more counts. Data came from immunoSEQ multiplex PCR; TCRdb stores just in-frame clones and leaves some out. The sample lists more than 60,000 clones; roughly nine tenths were seen once. This specimen belongs to a study of blood T cell repertoires in COVID-19. There are 14 residues in the CDR3. The ends were cut back, 7 bases at V and 1 base at J, with 8 bases in the middle. The germline V gene has CDR1 LNHDA and CDR2 SQIVND (reference sequence). The sequence was obtained from a woman aged 50 to 60 with active COVID-19. The chain carries TRBV19 and TRBJ2-6; tentative D call: TRBD1 (6 bases). Sequences were obtained from peripheral blood. The CDR3 nucleotides read TGTGCCAGTACTGACAGGTCTGGGGCCAACGTCCTGACTTTC. This translates into CASTDRSGANVLTF. The whole variable domain, remainder taken from reference TRBV19 and TRBJ2-6, is DGGITQSPKYLFRKEGQNVTLSCEQNLNHDAMYWYRQDPGQGLRLIYYSQIVNDFQKGDIAEGYSVSREKKESFPLTVTSAQKNPTAFYLCASTDRSGANVLTFGAGSRLTVL.